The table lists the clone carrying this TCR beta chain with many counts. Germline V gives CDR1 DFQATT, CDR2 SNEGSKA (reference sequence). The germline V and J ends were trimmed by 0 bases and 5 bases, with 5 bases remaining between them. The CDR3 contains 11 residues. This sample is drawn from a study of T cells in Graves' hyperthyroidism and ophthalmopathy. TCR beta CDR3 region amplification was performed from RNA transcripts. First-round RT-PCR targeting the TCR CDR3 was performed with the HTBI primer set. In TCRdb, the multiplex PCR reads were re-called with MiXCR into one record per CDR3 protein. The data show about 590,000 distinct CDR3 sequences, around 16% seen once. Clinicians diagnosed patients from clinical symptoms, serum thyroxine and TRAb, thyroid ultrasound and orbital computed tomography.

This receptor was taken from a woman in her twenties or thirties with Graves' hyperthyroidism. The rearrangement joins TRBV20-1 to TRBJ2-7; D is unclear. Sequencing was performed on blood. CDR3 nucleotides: TGCAGTGCTAGAGATGTTAACGAGCAGTACTTC. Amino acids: CSARDVNEQYF.